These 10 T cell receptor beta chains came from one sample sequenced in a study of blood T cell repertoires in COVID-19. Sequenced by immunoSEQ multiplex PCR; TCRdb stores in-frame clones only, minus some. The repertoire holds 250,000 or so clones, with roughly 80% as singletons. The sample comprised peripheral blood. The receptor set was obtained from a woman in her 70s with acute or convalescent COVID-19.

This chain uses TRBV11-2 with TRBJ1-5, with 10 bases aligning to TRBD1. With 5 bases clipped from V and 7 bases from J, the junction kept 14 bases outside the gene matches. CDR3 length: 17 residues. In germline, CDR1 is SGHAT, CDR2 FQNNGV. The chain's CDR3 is CASSIYPGTGVMQPQHF. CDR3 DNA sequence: TGTGCCAGCAGCATCTACCCCGGGACAGGGGTTATGCAGCCCCAGCATTTT.

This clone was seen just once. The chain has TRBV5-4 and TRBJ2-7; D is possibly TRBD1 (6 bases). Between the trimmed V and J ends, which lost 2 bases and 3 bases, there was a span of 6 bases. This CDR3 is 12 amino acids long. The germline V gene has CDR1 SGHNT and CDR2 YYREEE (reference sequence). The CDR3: CASSLQGYEQYF. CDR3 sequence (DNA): TGTGCCAGCAGCTTACAGGGCTACGAGCAGTACTTC. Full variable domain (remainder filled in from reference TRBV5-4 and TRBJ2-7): ETGVTQSPTHLIKTRGQQVTLRCSSQSGHNTVSWYQQALGQGPQFIFQYYREEENGRGNFPPRFSGLQFPNYSSELNVNALELDDSALYLCASSLQGYEQYFGPGTRLTVT.

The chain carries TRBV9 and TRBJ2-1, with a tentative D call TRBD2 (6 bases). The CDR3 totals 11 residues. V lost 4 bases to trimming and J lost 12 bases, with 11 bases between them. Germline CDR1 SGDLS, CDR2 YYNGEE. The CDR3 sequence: CASSPGGGQFF. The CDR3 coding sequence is TGTGCCAGCAGCCCTGGGGGAGGGCAGTTCTTC.

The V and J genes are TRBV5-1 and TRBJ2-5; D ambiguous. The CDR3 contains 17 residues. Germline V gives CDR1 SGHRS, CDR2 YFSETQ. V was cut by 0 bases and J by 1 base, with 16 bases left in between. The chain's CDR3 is CASSLAGFSRSQETQYF. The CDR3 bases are TGCGCCAGCAGCTTGGCCGGGTTCTCTAGGTCCCAAGAGACCCAGTACTTC.

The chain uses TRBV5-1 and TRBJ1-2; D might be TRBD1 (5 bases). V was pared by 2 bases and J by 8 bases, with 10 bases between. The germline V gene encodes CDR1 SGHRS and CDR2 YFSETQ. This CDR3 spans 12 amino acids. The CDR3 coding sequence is TGCGCCAGCAGCTTAGAGGAGGGGGGCTACACCTTC. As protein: CASSLEEGGYTF.

The DNA for the CDR3 is TGTGCCAGCAGGAATGACTTAAGCTCCTACGAGCAGTACTTC. It codes for CASRNDLSSYEQYF. The chain joins TRBV6-5 to TRBJ2-7; no clear D gene. Looked up from germline, CDR1 is MNHEY and CDR2 is SVGAGI. There are 14 residues in the CDR3. V was cut by 6 bases and J by 0 bases, with 12 bases left in between.

DNA for the CDR3: TGTGCCAGCAGTTTCGGGGGGCAGAATTCACCCCTCCACTTT. This sequence encodes CASSFGGQNSPLHF. This chain joins TRBV27 and TRBJ1-6; perhaps TRBD1 as D (6 bases). V lost 3 bases and J lost 7, with 10 bases in between. This CDR3 is 14 amino acids long. CDR1 MNHEY and CDR2 SMNVEV come from the germline V gene (reference sequence).

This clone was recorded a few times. The CDR3 loop reads CASSVGSRRDDTEAFF. In DNA form, the CDR3 reads TGTGCCAGCAGCGTGGGATCCCGCAGGGATGACACTGAAGCTTTCTTT. The chain uses TRBV9 and TRBJ1-1; a possible D gene is TRBD1 (5 bases). This CDR3 has 16 residues. V gave up 2 bases and J gave up 3 bases, with 17 bases separating them. Germline CDR1 SGDLS, CDR2 YYNGEE.

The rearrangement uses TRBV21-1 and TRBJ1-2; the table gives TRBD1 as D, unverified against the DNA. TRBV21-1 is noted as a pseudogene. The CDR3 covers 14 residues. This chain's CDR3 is CANRGRPGNYGYTF. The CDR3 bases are TGTGCCAACAGGGGGCGGCCGGGTAACTATGGCTACACCTTC.

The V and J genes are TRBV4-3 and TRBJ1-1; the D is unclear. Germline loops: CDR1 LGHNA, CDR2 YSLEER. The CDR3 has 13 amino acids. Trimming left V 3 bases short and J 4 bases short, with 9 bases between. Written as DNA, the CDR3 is TGCGCCAGCAGCCAGGCCCCGGGCACTGAAGCTTTCTTT. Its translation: CASSQAPGTEAFF.